This TCR beta chain was sequenced for a study of blood T cell repertoires in COVID-19. Study summary: Researchers got acute and convalescent COVID-19 samples from the United States, Italy and Spain. T cells, B-cell-depleted T cells, or PBMCs provided the cDNA or gDNA that served as material.

The CDR3 is 13 residues long. Looked up from germline, CDR1 is KGHDR and CDR2 is SFDVKD. V lost 4 bases and J 2 bases, leaving 7 bases between the germline ends. The method was immunoSEQ multiplex PCR; TCRdb's version includes in-frame clones alone and lacks a portion of them. The table records a few hundred thousand clones, approximately 80% of them present only once. J is TRBJ1-1 and V is TRBV24-1; no firm D call. This receptor was taken from a man aged 25-40 years who had recovered from COVID-19. Input material: peripheral blood. CDR3 bases: TGTGCCACCAGTGACGGGAGAAACACTGAAGCTTTCTTT. Its translation: CATSDGRNTEAFF.